This TCR beta chain is drawn from a study of blood T cell repertoires in COVID-19. CDR1 and CDR2 (germline): LGHDT, YNNKEL (reference sequence). This CDR3 is built from 18 residues. Unmatched junction bases numbered 12, after V lost 0 bases and J lost 5 bases. Clones were sequenced by immunoSEQ multiplex PCR, and TCRdb holds only the in-frame ones, with some missing. This sample has a few hundred thousand clones, with around 92% found just once. The sequenced material came from peripheral blood. The chain combines TRBV3-1 (or the pseudogene TRBV3-2) with TRBJ2-7, with 11 nucleotides matching TRBD2. The TCR comes from a woman aged 25 to 39 with COVID-19, enrolled during active disease. DNA for the CDR3: TGTGCCAGCAGCCAAGAACCCCCACTAGCGGGGGCAATCCACGAGCAGTACTTC. Translating gives CASSQEPPLAGAIHEQYF.